These T cell receptor beta chains were read from a single sample in a study of CD8 T cells in ankylosing spondylitis. From the 5' RACE reads, TCRdb called clonotypes with MiXCR, one entry per CDR3 protein. The table records a few hundred thousand distinct CDR3 sequences, roughly 20% of them present only once. The sample comprised blood, either unsorted or a sorted T cell fraction (not recorded which). These TCRs come from a female donor with ankylosing spondylitis or in good health (not recorded which). The CDR3 runs from the conserved cysteine through the conserved F or W. The D gene is left open where the match is weak. For some rows the clone size is stated as once, few or many, or as a class when expanded; others skip it.

d_call j_call clone_size v_call cdr3_aa cdr3_nt
TRBD1 TRBJ2-7 few TRBV12-3/TRBV12-4 CASSLGAGGTDEQYF TGTGCCAGCAGTTTGGGGGCAGGGGGCACCGACGAGCAGTACTTC
- TRBJ2-3 many TRBV5-1 CASSFGAASTDTQYF TGCGCCAGCAGCTTTGGGGCAGCCAGCACAGATACGCAGTATTTT
- TRBJ2-7 few TRBV29-1 CSVAGQRSYEQHF TGCAGCGTCGCGGGACAGCGGTCCTACGAGCAGCACTTC
TRBD2 TRBJ2-1 many TRBV10-3 CAIRLAGEQFF TGTGCCATAAGACTAGCCGGTGAGCAGTTCTTC
- TRBJ1-1 few TRBV6-1 CASRRQLMNTEAFF TGTGCCAGCAGGCGACAGCTAATGAACACTGAAGCTTTCTTT
- TRBJ1-2 - TRBV12-3/TRBV12-4 CASSFMAGDGYTF TGTGCCAGCAGTTTCATGGCAGGGGATGGCTACACCTTC
- TRBJ1-6 - TRBV20-1 CSGVGGDSPLHF TGCAGTGGGGTCGGGGGGGATTCACCCCTCCACTTT
- TRBJ2-1 - TRBV12-3/TRBV12-4 CAMGSSRFYNEQFF TGTGCCATGGGATCTAGCCGATTTTACAATGAGCAGTTCTTC
- TRBJ1-1 - TRBV6-5 CASTPEAGREAFF TGTGCCAGCACCCCCGAGGCTGGCAGGGAAGCTTTCTTT
TRBD2 TRBJ2-7 few TRBV20-1 CSARDHPSGSYEQYF TGCAGTGCTAGAGATCACCCTAGCGGCTCCTACGAGCAGTACTTC
TRBD1 TRBJ2-1 few TRBV12-3/TRBV12-4 CASSSTGGRNEQFF TGTGCCAGCAGTTCGACAGGGGGCCGAAATGAGCAGTTCTTC
- TRBJ2-1 - TRBV12-3/TRBV12-4 CASSYPGTEEVF TGTGCCAGCAGTTACCCGGGGACGGAGGAGGTCTTC
- TRBJ1-2 few TRBV7-2 CASSLDTGGGYTF TGTGCCAGCAGCTTAGACACCGGGGGAGGCTACACCTTC
- TRBJ2-5 - TRBV20-1 CSARDPKPGAVETQYF TGCAGTGCTAGAGATCCGAAACCTGGGGCTGTGGAGACCCAGTACTTC
TRBD1 TRBJ2-7 few TRBV20-1 CSANRDRDYEQYF TGCAGTGCTAACCGGGACAGAGACTACGAGCAGTACTTC
- TRBJ1-2 once TRBV20-1 CSAREGKDYGYTF TGCAGTGCTAGAGAAGGGAAGGACTATGGCTACACCTTC
TRBD2 TRBJ2-5 - TRBV7-2 CASSSGLAGAGETQYF TGTGCCAGCAGCTCCGGACTAGCGGGAGCGGGGGAGACCCAGTACTTC
- TRBJ2-7 few TRBV12-3/TRBV12-4 CASSLRRRSSYEQYF TGTGCCAGCAGTTTACGGCGGCGAAGCTCCTACGAGCAGTACTTC
- TRBJ1-1 many TRBV20-1 CSARVQGRTEAFF TGCAGTGCTAGAGTACAGGGTCGGACTGAAGCTTTCTTT
- TRBJ2-2 - TRBV5-1 CASNVAGELFF TGCGCCAGCAACGTGGCCGGGGAGCTGTTTTTT
- TRBJ1-6 few TRBV20-1 CSARAEVLNSPLHF TGCAGTGCTAGAGCGGAGGTTCTTAATTCACCCCTCCACTTT
- TRBJ1-1 many TRBV6-1 CASSEYAYRVTDTEAFF TGTGCCAGCAGTGAGTACGCATACAGGGTTACGGACACTGAAGCTTTCTTT
- TRBJ1-2 few TRBV4-3 CASSQDEAGYGYTF TGCGCCAGCAGCCAAGATGAGGCAGGCTATGGCTACACCTTC
- TRBJ1-2 few TRBV27 CASPIPGGGTYGYTF TGTGCCAGCCCCATACCGGGGGGCGGTACCTATGGCTACACCTTC
- TRBJ2-3 - TRBV11-1 CASSSRPEVPGVLTDTQYF TGTGCCAGCAGCTCCCGTCCCGAGGTCCCGGGAGTGTTGACAGATACGCAGTATTTT
TRBD2 TRBJ2-1 - TRBV20-1 CSARGVSGTYNEQFF TGCAGTGCTAGAGGGGTTAGCGGGACCTACAATGAGCAGTTCTTC
TRBD2 TRBJ2-1 - TRBV12-3/TRBV12-4 CASSFRREGRSEQFF TGTGCCAGCAGTTTTAGAAGGGAGGGCAGGAGTGAGCAGTTCTTC
- TRBJ2-1 - TRBV20-1 CSARVFAGSSYNEQFF TGCAGTGCTAGGGTCTTTGCGGGGAGCTCCTACAATGAGCAGTTCTTC
- TRBJ1-2 - TRBV10-3 CAISPPEPHYGYTF TGTGCCATCTCGCCCCCGGAACCCCACTATGGCTACACCTTC
TRBD2 TRBJ2-1 many TRBV6-5 CASSYRAGRDEQFF TGTGCCAGCAGTTACCGGGCAGGGAGGGATGAGCAGTTCTTC
TRBD1 TRBJ1-2 - TRBV18 CASSPGVGQEVDGYTF TGTGCCAGCTCCCCGGGGGTAGGACAGGAAGTCGACGGCTACACCTTC